The 31 T cell receptor beta chains below all came from one sample that was sequenced in a study of blood T cell repertoires in COVID-19. Profiled with immunoSEQ multiplex PCR; TCRdb holds only in-frame clones, not every one. The table includes some 96,000 clones, 70% to 80% detected once. The sample taken for sequencing was peripheral blood. These receptors all come from an older woman with acute or convalescent COVID-19.

J is TRBJ2-7 and V is TRBV6-6; 9 bases align to TRBD1. J was trimmed by 4 bases and V by 6 bases; bases with no gene match: 7. The germline V gene encodes CDR1 MNHNY and CDR2 SVGAGI (reference sequence). This CDR3 contains 14 residues. As DNA, the CDR3 is TGTGCCAGCAGGTCCGGGACAGGGCTTTACGAGCAGTACTTC. Translating it yields CASRSGTGLYEQYF.

The J gene is TRBJ1-1, the V gene TRBV6-5; D not resolved. The germline gives CDR1 MNHEY, CDR2 SVGAGI. Trimming cost V 6 bases and J 1 base, with 12 bases left between them. The CDR3 has 14 residues. CDR3 in amino acids: CASRMGRPNTEAFF. In DNA form, the CDR3 reads TGTGCCAGCAGAATGGGGAGACCGAACACTGAAGCTTTCTTT.

V and J are TRBV30 and TRBJ1-2; no clear D. Germline V gene lookup returns CDR1 GTSNPN and CDR2 SVGIG (reference sequence). CDR3 length: 12 residues. Trimming took off 2 bases at V and 6 bases at J, with 10 bases between the two ends. This chain's CDR3 is CAWSRESDGYTF. The CDR3 DNA reads as TGTGCCTGGAGTCGGGAGTCGGATGGCTACACCTTC.

The rearrangement uses TRBV20-1 and TRBJ2-7; 8 bases map to TRBD1. The CDR3 is 11 amino acids. The germline gives CDR1 DFQATT, CDR2 SNEGSKA (reference sequence). V lost 5 bases and J lost 6; bases outside the gene matches: 3. CDR3 loop: CSAQGAREQYV. The CDR3 nucleotides read TGCAGTGCTCAGGGGGCCCGCGAGCAGTACGTC.

The chain is built from TRBV12-5 and TRBJ2-5, with D tentatively TRBD1 (5 bases). The CDR3 contains 17 residues. From germline, CDR1 is LGHNT and CDR2 FRNRAP. V lost 0 bases and J lost 2, with 16 bases in between. CDR3 residues: CASGLVRTGRLQETQYF. The CDR3 coding sequence is TGTGCTAGTGGTTTGGTACGAACAGGACGCCTGCAAGAGACCCAGTACTTC. Filled out from reference TRBV12-5 and TRBJ2-5, the complete variable domain reads DARVTQTPRHKVTEMGQEVTMRCQPILGHNTVFWYRQTMMQGLELLAYFRNRAPLDDSGMPKDRFSAEMPDATLATLKIQPSEPRDSAVYFCASGLVRTGRLQETQYFGPGTRLLVL.

The J gene is TRBJ1-1, the V gene TRBV2, with a weak D call TRBD1 (5 bases). Per germline, CDR1 SNHLY and CDR2 FYNNEI. The length of the CDR3 is 14 residues. Trimming took off 5 bases at V and 5 bases at J, with 15 bases between the two ends. Here the CDR3 reads CASSREGLGTEAFF. DNA of the CDR3: TGTGCCAGCAGTCGGGAGGGACTAGGGACTGAAGCTTTCTTT.

J is TRBJ1-4 and V is TRBV3-1 (or the pseudogene TRBV3-2), with TRBD1 matching over 10 bases. Germline V gene data show CDR1 as LGHDT and CDR2 as YNNKEL (reference sequence). V lost 4 bases to trimming and J lost 1 base; unmatched junction nucleotides: 3. The CDR3 consists of 16 residues. CDR3 in DNA: TGTGCCAGCAGCCGGGGACAGGGGTTAACTAATGAAAAACTGTTTTTT. Residues: CASSRGQGLTNEKLFF.

The rearrangement uses TRBV6-6 and TRBJ1-3; the D is unclear. Germline values: CDR1 MNHNY, CDR2 SVGAGI (reference sequence). The CDR3 is made up of 14 amino acids. V was cut by 7 bases and J by 4 bases, with 14 bases left in between. CDR3 in amino acids: CASIQSFAGNTIYF. The CDR3 DNA sequence: TGTGCCAGCATCCAAAGCTTCGCCGGAAACACCATATATTTT.

There are a few counts of this clone. The chain carries TRBV7-9 and TRBJ2-7; tentative D call: TRBD1 (6 bases). The CDR3 sequence is 15 residues long. V lost 4 bases and J lost 2, with 15 bases in between. Germline loops: CDR1 SEHNR, CDR2 FQNEAQ (reference sequence). The CDR3 here is CASSSLDRQAYEQYF. The CDR3 coding sequence is TGTGCCAGCAGCTCCCTCGACAGGCAAGCCTACGAGCAGTACTTC.

J is TRBJ2-1 and V is TRBV19; TRBD2 is a possible D gene (6 bases). Germline CDR1 and CDR2: LNHDA and SQIVND (reference sequence). There are 16 residues in the CDR3. V dropped 7 bases and J dropped 10 bases, with 26 bases sitting between them. As DNA, the CDR3 is TGTGCCAGTACCCTCTCCGGGACTCCGCTTTCAGAGGAGCAGTTCTTC. Translated: CASTLSGTPLSEEQFF.

This clone showed up just a few times. The chain links TRBV5-1 to TRBJ2-5, with a tentative D call TRBD2 (5 bases). This CDR3 is 15 amino acids long. V lost 0 bases to trimming and J lost 4 bases, with 13 bases between them. Germline V gene data show CDR1 as SGHRS and CDR2 as YFSETQ. The CDR3 DNA sequence: TGCGCCAGCAGCTTGGTGACTATTCGGGGAGAGACCCAGTACTTC. It yields the protein CASSLVTIRGETQYF.

The chain carries TRBV19 and TRBJ2-1; TRBD2 agrees at 7 bases. Germline V gives CDR1 LNHDA, CDR2 SQIVND (reference sequence). The CDR3 has 14 residues. Germline trimming cut 10 bases from V and 6 bases from J; bases unmatched to any gene: 12. CDR3 protein: CATQRLASANEQFF. The DNA of the CDR3 is TGTGCCACCCAGAGACTAGCAAGCGCCAATGAGCAGTTCTTC.

This chain links TRBV2 with TRBJ2-7; 11 nucleotides agree with TRBD1. CDR1 and CDR2 from the germline V gene are SNHLY and FYNNEI. The CDR3 totals 16 residues. V shed 5 bases, J shed 0 bases, and the junction held 6 bases outside the gene matches. The CDR3 is CASSFAGQGDSYEQYF. In DNA, the CDR3 is TGTGCCAGCAGTTTTGCGGGACAGGGGGACTCCTACGAGCAGTACTTC.

This clone was recorded a few times. The V call is TRBV4-1, the J call TRBJ1-4; D not resolved. Trimming left V 0 bases short and J 10 bases short, with 21 bases between. CDR1 is MGHRA, CDR2 YSYEKL, per germline. This CDR3 is 17 amino acids long. The CDR3 is CASSQDLEGGDGRKLFF. As DNA, the CDR3 is TGCGCCAGCAGCCAAGATTTAGAGGGAGGAGATGGGCGAAAACTGTTTTTT.

The chain couples TRBV30 to TRBJ2-3; D possibly corresponds to TRBD1 (7 bases). The germline V and J ends were trimmed by 3 bases and 2 bases, with 15 bases remaining between them. Germline CDR1 and CDR2: GTSNPN and SVGIG (reference sequence). This CDR3 comprises 15 residues. Here the CDR3 DNA reads TGTGCCTGGAGCCGACAGGGACTTCCCACAGATACGCAGTATTTT. Protein product: CAWSRQGLPTDTQYF.

The chain joins TRBV9 to TRBJ1-3; D might be TRBD1 (6 bases). The V end lost 4 bases, the J end lost 0 bases, and 14 bases lay between the germline ends. CDR3 length: 16 residues. Germline CDR1 is SGDLS and CDR2 is YYNGEE. CDR3 DNA sequence: TGTGCCAGCAGCCTACTCTCACAGGGCTCTGGAAACACCATATATTTT. The encoded protein is CASSLLSQGSGNTIYF.

The genes are TRBV20-1 and TRBJ2-7, with D hard to call. V lost 6 bases, J lost 2 bases, and 11 bases lay in between. Germline CDR1 is DFQATT and CDR2 is SNEGSKA (reference sequence). CDR3 size: 12 residues. CDR3 protein: CSASPRAYEQYV. DNA of the CDR3: TGCAGTGCCAGTCCTAGAGCCTACGAGCAGTACGTC.

This sequence joins TRBV7-9 and TRBJ1-1; D unclear. Germline CDR1 reads SEHNR; CDR2 reads FQNEAQ (reference sequence). This CDR3 is 14 amino acids long. V was cut by 3 bases and J by 5 bases, with 13 bases left in between. The CDR3 nucleotides are TGTGCCAGCAGCTTGGCCCCTCCGGGGACTGAAGCTTTCTTT. It encodes CASSLAPPGTEAFF.

The gene calls are TRBV19 and TRBJ2-7; D gene uncertain. Per the germline V gene, CDR1 is LNHDA and CDR2 is SQIVND (reference sequence). V was trimmed by 8 bases and J by 2 bases, leaving 4 bases between them. The CDR3 totals 10 residues. The CDR3 spells CASETYEQYV. The CDR3 coding sequence is TGTGCCAGTGAGACCTACGAGCAGTACGTC.

CDR3 in amino acids: CASSWEGRGTGELFF. CDR3 sequence (DNA): TGTGCCAGTAGTTGGGAAGGGAGAGGAACCGGGGAGCTGTTTTTT. The genes are TRBV19 and TRBJ2-2; D may be TRBD2 (5 bases). Germline CDR1 and CDR2: LNHDA and SQIVND (reference sequence). V lost 5 bases and J 5 bases, leaving 15 bases between the germline ends. This CDR3 has 15 residues.

The chain joins TRBV6-5 to TRBJ2-2; TRBD1 agrees at 9 bases. Germline values: CDR1 MNHEY, CDR2 SVGAGI. The CDR3 consists of 15 residues. V lost 5 bases to trimming and J lost 4 bases; unmatched junction nucleotides: 5. For the CDR3, the DNA is TGTGCCAGCAGTCGGACAGGGGCGGTCACCGGGGAGCTGTTTTTT. Protein: CASSRTGAVTGELFF.

The chain carries TRBV19 and TRBJ2-5, with D perhaps matching TRBD2 (6 bases). The CDR3 extends over 14 amino acids. V was shortened by 7 bases and J by 5 bases, with 17 bases between the two germline ends. Per germline, CDR1 LNHDA and CDR2 SQIVND (reference sequence). CDR3 sequence (DNA): TGTGCCAGTACTTCCCGGGGGAAGAGGGAGACCCAGTACTTC. Translated: CASTSRGKRETQYF.

This clone has more than one count but fewer than ten. The V gene is TRBV7-3, the J gene TRBJ2-7, with 9 bases lining up with TRBD2. V gave up 2 bases and J gave up 0 bases; unmatched junction bases: 5. CDR1 and CDR2 from the germline V gene are SGHTA and FQGTGA. The CDR3 extends over 16 amino acids. Written as DNA, the CDR3 is TGTGCCAGCAGCTTAGGGCTAGCGGGGAGCTCCTACGAGCAGTACTTC. This codes for CASSLGLAGSSYEQYF.

This chain connects TRBV18 to TRBJ2-5; 8 positions match TRBD1. With 6 bases clipped from V and 3 bases from J, the junction kept 15 bases outside the gene matches. The CDR3 loop spans 17 amino acids. CDR1 and CDR2 (germline): KGHSH, LQKENI. The CDR3 coding sequence is TGTGCCAGCTCCCCCGTCGGGGCCAGGGGGCGCGAAGAGACCCAGTACTTC. Protein sequence: CASSPVGARGREETQYF.

This CDR3 is CASSLGLGADEQYF. The CDR3 bases are TGCGCCAGCAGCTTGGGGTTAGGCGCGGACGAGCAGTACTTC. The V call is TRBV5-1, the J call TRBJ2-7; no clear D. Trimming stripped 0 bases from V and 5 bases from J, with 12 bases between. Germline V gene sequence: CDR1 SGHRS, CDR2 YFSETQ. The CDR3 is 14 amino acids.

The V call is TRBV28, the J call TRBJ1-2; D may be TRBD1 (5 bases). Trimming removed 10 bases from V and 13 bases from J, with 19 bases in between. The CDR3 contains 11 residues. CDR1 MDHEN and CDR2 SYDVKM come from the germline V gene. For the CDR3, the DNA is TGTGCCACCATTCAGGGAACGGTTAGCACCTTC. As protein: CATIQGTVSTF.

V gene TRBV4-1 combines with J gene TRBJ2-7; 7 nucleotides line up with TRBD1. This CDR3 has 14 residues. The V and J ends lost 1 base and 2 bases, in that order; junction bases with no gene match: 2. Looked up from germline, CDR1 is MGHRA and CDR2 is YSYEKL. The CDR3, as DNA: TGCGCCAGCAGCCAAGCGACAGGGCCCTACGAGCAGTACTTC. Its protein product is CASSQATGPYEQYF.

V is TRBV30 and J is TRBJ2-5; tentative D call: TRBD2 (6 bases). Germline V lookup: CDR1 GTSNPN, CDR2 SVGIG (reference sequence). Trimming cost V 0 bases and J 1 base, with 6 bases left between them. The CDR3 contains 13 residues. In DNA, the CDR3 is TGTGCCTGGAGTGTGGGGGGCCAAGAGACCCAGTACTTC. Translation gives CAWSVGGQETQYF.

This chain connects TRBV3-1 (or the pseudogene TRBV3-2) to TRBJ1-5; a possible D gene is TRBD1 (5 bases). Trimming shortened V by 0 bases and J by 6 bases, and 12 bases separated the two germline ends. CDR3 length: 15 residues. Germline CDR1 and CDR2: LGHDT and YNNKEL (reference sequence). CDR3 amino acids: CASSQDATGGQPQHF. The CDR3 DNA reads TGTGCCAGCAGCCAAGACGCAACGGGGGGTCAGCCCCAGCATTTT.

This clone was observed a single time. The CDR3 sequence: CASSQDDLGSSYEQYF. The CDR3 DNA follows: TGTGCCAGCAGCCAAGATGATTTGGGGAGCTCCTACGAGCAGTACTTC. The gene calls are TRBV3-1 (or the pseudogene TRBV3-2) and TRBJ2-7; possible D gene TRBD2, 5 bases. This CDR3 is 16 amino acids long. Trimming removed 0 bases at V and 0 bases at J, with 12 bases between. Per the germline V gene, CDR1 is LGHDT and CDR2 is YNNKEL (reference sequence).

This CDR3 reads CASSSDRVNQPQHF. CDR3 nucleotides: TGTGCCAGCAGTTCTGACAGAGTAAATCAGCCCCAGCATTTT. The chain joins TRBV27 to TRBJ1-5, with D possibly TRBD1 on 5 matching bases. CDR3 length: 14 residues. Germline V gene sequence: CDR1 MNHEY, CDR2 SMNVEV (reference sequence). The V end was cut by 4 bases, the J end by 4 bases, with 11 bases between.